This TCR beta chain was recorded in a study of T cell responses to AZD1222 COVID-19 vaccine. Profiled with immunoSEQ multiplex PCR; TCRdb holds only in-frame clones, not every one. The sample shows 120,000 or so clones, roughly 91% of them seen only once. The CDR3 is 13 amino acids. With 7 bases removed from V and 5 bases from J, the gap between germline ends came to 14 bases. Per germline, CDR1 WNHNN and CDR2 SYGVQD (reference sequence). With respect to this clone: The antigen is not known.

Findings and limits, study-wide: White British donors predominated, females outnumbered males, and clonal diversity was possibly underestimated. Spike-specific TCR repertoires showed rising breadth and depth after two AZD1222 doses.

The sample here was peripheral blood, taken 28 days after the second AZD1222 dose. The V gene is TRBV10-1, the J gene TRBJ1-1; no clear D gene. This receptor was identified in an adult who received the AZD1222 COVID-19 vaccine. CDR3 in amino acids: CASTLELGTEAFF. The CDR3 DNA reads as TGCGCCAGCACCCTGGAGTTGGGTACTGAAGCTTTCTTT.